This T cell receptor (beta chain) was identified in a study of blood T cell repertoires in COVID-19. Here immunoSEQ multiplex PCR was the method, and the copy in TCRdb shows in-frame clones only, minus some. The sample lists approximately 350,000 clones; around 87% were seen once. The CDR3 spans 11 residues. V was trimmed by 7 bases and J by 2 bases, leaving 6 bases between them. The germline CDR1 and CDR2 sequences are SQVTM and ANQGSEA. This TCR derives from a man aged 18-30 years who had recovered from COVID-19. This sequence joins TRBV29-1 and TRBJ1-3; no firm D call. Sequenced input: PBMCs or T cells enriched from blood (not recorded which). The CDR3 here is CSALTGNTIYF. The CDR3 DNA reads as TGCAGCGCCCTTACTGGAAACACCATATATTTT.